Presented here are 29 T cell receptor beta chains from one specimen sequenced in a study of control samples from healthy donors and cancer patients. Data came from immunoSEQ multiplex PCR; TCRdb stores just in-frame clones and leaves some out. The data show 150,000 or so clones, with about 94% seen just once and about 5.2% held by the top ten. Sample: blood. The receptors shown here come from a man in his forties in good health.

This chain links TRBV12-5 with TRBJ1-1; D gene uncertain. CDR3 length equals 17 residues. Between the trimmed V and J ends, which lost 2 bases and 1 base, there was a span of 17 bases. CDR1 and CDR2 from the germline V gene are LGHNT and FRNRAP. CDR3 loop: CASGLSVTVAKNTEAFF. The DNA of the CDR3 is TGTGCTAGTGGTTTGTCTGTGACTGTAGCCAAGAACACTGAAGCTTTCTTT.

This sequence joins TRBV11-2 and TRBJ1-4; D unclear. This CDR3 contains 13 residues. Trimming shortened V by 1 base and J by 14 bases, and 14 bases separated the two germline ends. Germline V gene lookup returns CDR1 SGHAT and CDR2 FQNNGV. CDR3 sequence (DNA): TGTGCCAGCAGCTTAGCGGAGGCCACCAATCTGTTTTTT. This gives the protein CASSLAEATNLFF.

The gene calls are TRBV3-1 (or the pseudogene TRBV3-2) and TRBJ2-7; D gene ambiguous. The V and J ends lost 0 bases and 6 bases respectively, with 6 bases between them. Germline-derived CDR1 and CDR2 are LGHDT and YNNKEL (reference sequence). The CDR3 sequence is 12 residues long. DNA of the CDR3: TGTGCCAGCAGCCAAGATCGACGCGAGCAGTACTTC. As protein: CASSQDRREQYF.

The genes are TRBV28 and TRBJ2-3; TRBD1 matches 8 bases. Trimming at V came to 6 bases and at J to 5 bases, leaving 13 bases not matched to a gene. CDR1 and CDR2 (germline): MDHEN, SYDVKM. The CDR3 consists of 16 residues. The DNA for the CDR3 is TGTGCCAGCAGCATCACCGGGACAGGAGCACGAGATACGCAGTATTTT. Its translation: CASSITGTGARDTQYF.

This clone was seen just once. This chain uses TRBV3-1 (or the pseudogene TRBV3-2) with TRBJ2-5; TRBD1 agrees at 7 bases. Germline CDR1 reads LGHDT; CDR2 reads YNNKEL (reference sequence). Trimming took 5 bases from V and 9 from J; bases not matched to a gene: 12. This CDR3 comprises 14 residues. Written as DNA, the CDR3 is TGTGCCAGCAGCTCTTCAGACAGGGAAGGATCCCAGTACTTC. This encodes CASSSSDREGSQYF.

V usage is TRBV14 and J usage is TRBJ1-2, with a tentative D call TRBD1 (5 bases). The germline gives CDR1 SGHDN, CDR2 FVKESK. With 0 bases removed from V and 9 bases from J, the gap between germline ends came to 11 bases. This CDR3 has 13 amino acids. CDR3 sequence reads: CASSQDLRGSYTF. The DNA for the CDR3 is TGTGCCAGCAGCCAAGATCTGAGGGGTAGCTACACCTTC.

The sample holds one count of this clone. The sample contains more than one DNA sequence encoding this CDR3. This chain links TRBV7-8 with TRBJ2-7, with 10 bases aligning to TRBD2. V lost 7 bases, J lost 6 bases, and 9 bases stayed unmatched. This CDR3 has 14 amino acids. Germline assignment: CDR1 SGHVS and CDR2 FQNEAQ. The CDR3 here is CASKQLAGVAEQYF. DNA of the CDR3: TGTGCCAGCAAACAGCTAGCGGGGGTAGCCGAGCAGTACTTC.

This clone was observed a single time. The rearrangement uses TRBV7-2 and TRBJ2-3, with TRBD1 matching 10 bases. With 5 bases clipped from V and 0 bases from J, the junction kept 11 bases outside the gene matches. CDR1 and CDR2 (germline): SGHTA, FQGNSA. The CDR3 runs to 18 residues. Written as DNA, the CDR3 is TGTGCCAGCAGCCTAGGGGGCCGGGGACAGGGGAGCACAGATACGCAGTATTTT. Its translation is CASSLGGRGQGSTDTQYF.

The J gene is TRBJ1-1, the V gene TRBV7-9; 11 bases are shared with TRBD1. The J segment lost 4 bases and the V segment lost 5 bases, leaving 12 bases of the junction unmatched. The germline CDR1 and CDR2 sequences are SEHNR and FQNEAQ (reference sequence). The CDR3 is 17 amino acids. CDR3 coding DNA: TGTGCCAGCAGCCCTCCGGGGACAGGGGGATGGGGCACTGAAGCTTTCTTT. Its translation: CASSPPGTGGWGTEAFF.

The chain carries TRBV30 and TRBJ1-3, with 7 bases that match TRBD1. Per germline, CDR1 GTSNPN and CDR2 SVGIG (reference sequence). CDR3 length equals 13 residues. CDR3 in DNA: TGTGGCACCGACAGGGACTCTGGAAACACCATATATTTT. It specifies CGTDRDSGNTIYF.

This clone was seen a single time. V and J are TRBV4-2 and TRBJ2-1; the match to TRBD2 covers 12 bases. This CDR3 is 19 amino acids long. Per germline, CDR1 LGHNA and CDR2 YNFKEQ. Germline trimming cut 3 bases from V and 8 bases from J; bases unmatched to any gene: 17. Here the CDR3 reads CASSHPRGASGGAGDEQFF. The CDR3 DNA follows: TGTGCCAGCAGCCATCCCCGGGGGGCTAGCGGGGGGGCCGGGGATGAGCAGTTCTTC.

V gene TRBV5-4 combines with J gene TRBJ2-5; unclear D gene. CDR3 length: 14 amino acids. Germline CDR1 is SGHNT and CDR2 is YYREEE (reference sequence). Trimming stripped 0 bases from V and 2 bases from J, with 8 bases between. CDR3 DNA: TGTGCCAGCAGCTTGGAGGGCTTTCAAGAGACCCAGTACTTC. Amino acid sequence: CASSLEGFQETQYF.

With regard to this clone: A read error may produce the germline difference seen at one junction end. The CDR3, as DNA: TGTGCCAGCAGTCACTCAACAGGGGGCGGCGGCTACACCTTC. Translating gives CASSHSTGGGGYTF. The genes are TRBV6-5 and TRBJ1-2, with TRBD1 matching over 9 bases. The CDR3 spans 14 residues. Germline values: CDR1 MNHEY, CDR2 SVGAGI.

The rearrangement links TRBV6-1 to TRBJ2-4; TRBD2 matches 12 bases. The germline CDR1 and CDR2 sequences are MNHNS and SASEGT. The V gene end was trimmed by 4 bases and the J gene end by 6 bases; junction bases not matched to a gene: 7. The CDR3 is 16 residues long. This CDR3 reads CASSGRLAGALNIQYF. CDR3 nucleotide sequence: TGTGCCAGCAGTGGCCGACTAGCGGGGGCGCTAAACATTCAGTACTTC.

The J gene is TRBJ2-7, the V gene TRBV11-3; 10 bases agree with TRBD2. The germline V gene encodes CDR1 SGHNT and CDR2 YENEEA. The ends lost 3 bases at V and 3 bases at J; junction bases unmatched: 5. There are 15 residues in the CDR3. The CDR3, as DNA: TGTGCCAGCAGCTTGTACAGCGGGGGGGGCTACGAGCAGTACTTC. This gives the protein CASSLYSGGGYEQYF.

This chain links TRBV18 with TRBJ2-1; 10 bases agree with TRBD1. With 1 base clipped from V and 6 bases from J, the junction kept 6 bases outside the gene matches. Germline CDR1 KGHSH, CDR2 LQKENI. The CDR3 has 16 residues. CDR3 DNA sequence: TGTGCCAGCTCACCACAGGGACAGGGGTCCATCAATGAGCAGTTCTTC. It translates to CASSPQGQGSINEQFF.

The rearrangement uses TRBV27 and TRBJ2-7; D is unresolved. V lost 5 bases and J 4 bases, leaving 6 bases between the germline ends. Germline V gives CDR1 MNHEY, CDR2 SMNVEV (reference sequence). The CDR3 contains 11 residues. The CDR3 loop is CASSQLYEQYF. The DNA of the CDR3 is TGTGCCAGCAGTCAGCTTTACGAGCAGTACTTC.

The chain joins TRBV9 to TRBJ2-3, with TRBD1 identical over 7 bases. Trimming took 0 bases from V and 1 from J; bases not matched to a gene: 5. Germline assignment: CDR1 SGDLS and CDR2 YYNGEE. The CDR3 totals 16 residues. CDR3 nucleotide sequence: TGTGCCAGCAGCGTAGGGAGGACAGGACGCACAGATACGCAGTATTTT. As protein: CASSVGRTGRTDTQYF.

This chain links TRBV6-2 or TRBV6-3 with TRBJ1-3; D is unclear. The CDR3 has 17 residues. The V end lost 0 bases, the J end lost 0 bases, and 12 bases lay between the germline ends. Germline V lookup: CDR1 MNHEY, CDR2 SVGEGT. CDR3 DNA sequence: TGTGCCAGCAGTTACTCGATGAGGATTAACTCTGGAAACACCATATATTTT. Amino acid sequence: CASSYSMRINSGNTIYF.

The chain links TRBV6-1 to TRBJ2-4, with D hard to call. Deletions cut 0 bases from V and 0 bases from J, with 12 bases between. The CDR3 totals 17 residues. CDR1 and CDR2 from the germline V gene are MNHNS and SASEGT. This CDR3 reads CASSEANSLLAKNIQYF. The CDR3 DNA sequence: TGTGCCAGCAGTGAAGCGAACAGCCTCCTAGCCAAAAACATTCAGTACTTC.

The sample holds one count of this clone. The chain has TRBV5-5 and TRBJ1-2, with a weak D call TRBD1 (5 bases). The CDR3 runs to 15 residues. Germline values: CDR1 SGHKS, CDR2 YYEKEE (reference sequence). Trimming left V 0 bases short and J 5 bases short, with 14 bases between. CDR3: CASSLVAGIGYGYTF. CDR3 nucleotides: TGTGCCAGCAGCTTGGTGGCAGGGATTGGGTATGGCTACACCTTC.

The chain is built from TRBV27 and TRBJ1-5, with a possible D match to TRBD1 (6 bases). The V end was cut by 8 bases, the J end by 9 bases, with 11 bases between. Germline CDR1 reads MNHEY; CDR2 reads SMNVEV (reference sequence). This CDR3 region has 11 residues. Here the CDR3 DNA reads TGTGCCAGCGGAGGGGGTTGGCCCCAGCATTTT. It translates to CASGGGWPQHF.

The rearrangement uses TRBV4-1 and TRBJ1-1; D remains unclear. The CDR3 consists of 14 residues. V lost 0 bases and J lost 4, with 9 bases in between. CDR1 MGHRA and CDR2 YSYEKL come from the germline V gene. The CDR3 sequence is CASSQDLVSTEAFF. Written as DNA, the CDR3 is TGCGCCAGCAGCCAAGATCTGGTGAGCACTGAAGCTTTCTTT.

V is TRBV5-1 and J is TRBJ2-3, with 7 bases fitting TRBD1. The CDR3 runs to 16 residues. V lost 0 bases to trimming and J lost 6 bases; unmatched junction nucleotides: 10. Germline loops: CDR1 SGHRS, CDR2 YFSETQ. The CDR3 nucleotides are TGCGCCAGCAGCTTGGATCGAGGGGGCGCCCCCGATACGCAGTATTTT. This gives the protein CASSLDRGGAPDTQYF.

This chain connects TRBV4-3 to TRBJ2-7, with D perhaps TRBD2 (6 bases). The CDR3 loop spans 15 amino acids. CDR1 and CDR2 (germline): LGHNA, YSLEER. V was clipped by 3 bases and J by 0 bases, with 12 bases between them. Here the CDR3 DNA reads TGCGCCAGCAGCCAGGGACTGGGGAGCTCCTACGAGCAGTACTTC. This gives the protein CASSQGLGSSYEQYF.

This chain links TRBV3-1 (or the pseudogene TRBV3-2) with TRBJ2-7, with 9 bases that match TRBD2. The CDR3 is 14 amino acids. The germline V gene encodes CDR1 LGHDT and CDR2 YNNKEL (reference sequence). The V gene end was trimmed by 1 base and the J gene end by 9 bases; junction bases not matched to a gene: 7. CDR3 sequence: CASSQGLAGIRQYF. CDR3 nucleotide sequence: TGTGCCAGCAGCCAAGGGCTAGCGGGGATAAGGCAGTACTTC.

The chain combines TRBV27 with TRBJ1-4; the D gene is possibly TRBD1 (5 bases). The germline V gene encodes CDR1 MNHEY and CDR2 SMNVEV (reference sequence). The V and J ends lost 6 bases and 0 bases respectively, with 11 bases between them. This CDR3 spans 15 amino acids. The CDR3 here is CASRRTGATNEKLFF. In DNA form, the CDR3 reads TGTGCCAGCAGACGCACGGGGGCAACTAATGAAAAACTGTTTTTT.

The chain has TRBV13 and TRBJ2-1; 8 bases align to TRBD2. The CDR3 is 16 residues long. Trimming at V came to 5 bases and at J to 0 bases, leaving 6 bases not matched to a gene. Per the germline V gene, CDR1 is PRHDT and CDR2 is FYEKMQ (reference sequence). DNA for the CDR3: TGTGCCAGCAGCCCCCGCGGGGGGAGCTCCTACAATGAGCAGTTCTTC. As protein: CASSPRGGSSYNEQFF.

The chain couples TRBV7-6 to TRBJ1-1; D may be TRBD1 (5 bases). The germline CDR1 and CDR2 sequences are SGHVS and FNYEAQ. CDR3 length equals 14 residues. Trimming took off 1 base at V and 4 bases at J, with 10 bases between the two ends. CDR3: CASSLGRASTEAFF. The CDR3 coding sequence is TGTGCCAGCAGCTTAGGCAGGGCGAGCACTGAAGCTTTCTTT. Full variable domain (remainder filled in from reference TRBV7-6 and TRBJ1-1): GAGVSQSPRYKVTKRGQDVALRCDPISGHVSLYWYRQALGQGPEFLTYFNYEAQQDKSGLPNDRFSAERPEGSISTLTIQRTEQRDSAMYRCASSLGRASTEAFFGQGTRLTVV.